The T cell receptor (beta chain) under discussion was sequenced for a study of T cell responses to AZD1222 COVID-19 vaccine. This CDR3 region has 10 residues. Between the trimmed V and J ends, which lost 4 bases and 7 bases, there was a span of 4 bases. Germline CDR1 MNHNY, CDR2 SVGAGI (reference sequence). Comment on this clone: Antigen: not known.

Generated by immunoSEQ multiplex PCR, the TCRdb table keeps only in-frame clones and is missing some. This sample has some 100,000 clones, with about 83% found just once. Study results and limitations: Donors, mostly white British, included more females; clonal diversity was possibly underestimated. Every sample of the repertoires postdated the peak T cell response.

This chain links TRBV6-6 with TRBJ1-1, with no clear D. The specimen was peripheral blood, collected on day 0 of AZD1222 vaccination. This clonotype originated in an adult in good health. The CDR3 sequence is CASSSYEAFF. CDR3 sequence (DNA): TGTGCCAGCAGTTCCTATGAAGCTTTCTTT.